The 25 T cell receptor beta chains given below trace back to one sample, sequenced in a study of T cells in Graves' hyperthyroidism and ophthalmopathy. The source material, RNA transcripts, was used to amplify TCR beta CDR3 regions. TCR CDR3 underwent first-round RT-PCR with the HTBI primer set. In TCRdb, the multiplex PCR reads were re-called with MiXCR into one record per CDR3 protein. The data contain 200,000 to 250,000 distinct CDR3 sequences, less than 20% of them singletons. The sequenced material came from blood. Source of these receptors: a woman between 50 and 59 years old with Graves' hyperthyroidism.

Turning to this clonotype: This clone may be a read error of a much larger clone one base away. The J gene is TRBJ2-3, the V gene TRBV19; D unclear. V dropped 9 bases and J dropped 1 base, with 20 bases sitting between them. Germline CDR1 reads LNHDA; CDR2 reads SQIVND (reference sequence). This CDR3 contains 16 residues. CDR3 bases: TGTGCCAGCAACCTAAGGGCCCTCCGGGGCACAGATACGCAGTATTTT. This codes for CASNLRALRGTDTQYF.

This clonotype was recorded at least ten times. V usage is TRBV18 and J usage is TRBJ2-5; 9 bases align to TRBD1. The ends lost 4 bases at V and 3 bases at J; junction bases unmatched: 6. Germline V gene sequence: CDR1 KGHSH, CDR2 LQKENI. CDR3 length: 15 amino acids. CDR3 protein: CASSRAGTGKETQYF. The CDR3 nucleotides read TGTGCCAGCTCACGAGCCGGGACAGGGAAAGAGACCCAGTACTTC.

The sample holds many counts of this clonotype. V usage is TRBV7-9 and J usage is TRBJ1-4, with a weak D call TRBD1 (5 bases). Germline V CDR1 and CDR2: SEHNR, FQNEAQ (reference sequence). V lost 0 bases to trimming and J lost 5 bases, with 13 bases between them. The CDR3 is made up of 16 amino acids. CDR3 coding DNA: TGTGCCAGCAGCTTAGCGTCCCGGGGCGGAAATGAAAAACTGTTTTTT. This codes for CASSLASRGGNEKLFF.

This clonotype was observed a few times. The rearrangement links TRBV27 to TRBJ2-1; TRBD2 matches 10 bases. The V gene end was trimmed by 2 bases and the J gene end by 8 bases; junction bases not matched to a gene: 9. The length of the CDR3 is 16 residues. The germline gives CDR1 MNHEY, CDR2 SMNVEV (reference sequence). CDR3 DNA sequence: TGTGCCAGCAGTTTAACGGGACTAGCGTGGGAGGATGAGCAGTTCTTC. Its translation: CASSLTGLAWEDEQFF.

The chain is built from TRBV2 and TRBJ1-2; no definite D call. The CDR3 extends over 15 amino acids. V gave up 6 bases and J gave up 1 base, with 15 bases separating them. The germline gives CDR1 SNHLY, CDR2 FYNNEI. CDR3 DNA sequence: TGTGCCAGCAGCTACCCATCAAGCCTTAACTATGGCTACACCTTC. It yields the protein CASSYPSSLNYGYTF.

The sample holds many counts of this clonotype. The CDR3, as DNA: TGTGCCAGCAGTTACCCGGGAGTCGGAAATGAGCAGTTCTTC. It translates to CASSYPGVGNEQFF. The chain uses TRBV27 and TRBJ2-1, with a possible D match to TRBD2 (6 bases). V was cut by 4 bases and J by 7 bases, with 14 bases left in between. In germline, CDR1 is MNHEY, CDR2 SMNVEV (reference sequence). The CDR3 contains 14 residues.

This clonotype has at least ten counts. The V gene is TRBV7-3, the J gene TRBJ1-2; the match to TRBD1 covers 8 bases. Germline assignment: CDR1 SGHTA and CDR2 FQGTGA. V shed 5 bases and J 6 bases; nucleotides not matched to a gene: 17. The CDR3 is 17 residues long. Written as DNA, the CDR3 is TGTGCCAGCAGCCCTTCGGACAGGGTAATACCGCCAAATGGCTACACCTTC. Its protein product is CASSPSDRVIPPNGYTF.

In its sample, this clonotype was seen many times. The J gene is TRBJ2-3, the V gene TRBV6-1; D is tentatively TRBD1 or TRBD2 (6 bases each). Per the germline V gene, CDR1 is MNHNS and CDR2 is SASEGT. Trimming pared 5 bases from V and 8 bases from J, leaving 14 bases between. The CDR3 covers 13 residues. The CDR3 reads CASSSGGRGTQYF. The DNA for the CDR3 is TGTGCCAGCAGTTCCGGGGGCAGGGGTACGCAGTATTTT.

V gene TRBV6-2 or TRBV6-3 combines with J gene TRBJ2-7; D gene unclear. The CDR3 consists of 14 residues. Per germline, CDR1 MNHEY and CDR2 SVGEGT. V lost 0 bases to trimming and J lost 3 bases, with 9 bases between them. This chain's CDR3 is CASSYSKQNYEQYF. CDR3 sequence (DNA): TGTGCCAGCAGTTACTCGAAACAGAACTACGAGCAGTACTTC.

This clonotype was picked up many times. The chain has TRBV11-2 and TRBJ1-1; no firm D call. CDR1 SGHAT and CDR2 FQNNGV come from the germline V gene. Trimming left V 1 base short and J 4 bases short, with 7 bases between. This CDR3 is 13 amino acids long. The chain's CDR3 is CASSLGGRTEAFF. CDR3 nucleotide sequence: TGTGCCAGCAGCTTAGGAGGGCGCACTGAAGCTTTCTTT. The whole variable domain, remainder taken from reference TRBV11-2 and TRBJ1-1, is EAGVAQSPRYKIIEKRQSVAFWCNPISGHATLYWYQQILGQGPKLLIQFQNNGVVDDSQLPKDRFSAERLKGVDSTLKIQPAKLEDSAVYLCASSLGGRTEAFFGQGTRLTVV.

This clonotype came up many times. The genes are TRBV20-1 and TRBJ2-7; no firm D call. Germline CDR1 DFQATT, CDR2 SNEGSKA (reference sequence). The V gene lost 0 bases and the J gene lost 3 bases, with 15 bases spanning the gap. The CDR3 contains 15 residues. DNA of the CDR3: TGCAGTGCTAGAGAGGTCGATAGCAATGACTACGAGCAGTACTTC. Translated, it gives CSAREVDSNDYEQYF.

This clonotype was seen many times. The V gene is TRBV11-2, the J gene TRBJ2-1; D is uncertain. V was shortened by 7 bases and J by 6 bases, with 10 bases between the two germline ends. This CDR3 contains 12 residues. The germline V gene encodes CDR1 SGHAT and CDR2 FQNNGV. CDR3 loop: CASTRQVNEQFF. In DNA, the CDR3 is TGTGCCAGCACCCGACAAGTCAATGAGCAGTTCTTC. Full variable domain (rest looked up from reference TRBV11-2 and TRBJ2-1): EAGVAQSPRYKIIEKRQSVAFWCNPISGHATLYWYQQILGQGPKLLIQFQNNGVVDDSQLPKDRFSAERLKGVDSTLKIQPAKLEDSAVYLCASTRQVNEQFFGPGTRLTVL.

This clonotype came up many times. This sequence joins TRBV6-1 and TRBJ2-1; 11 bases align to TRBD2. The CDR3 extends over 17 amino acids. CDR1 and CDR2 (germline): MNHNS, SASEGT. Unmatched junction bases numbered 12, after V lost 7 bases and J lost 4 bases. This CDR3 is CASTPERLAGIYNEQFF. For the CDR3, the DNA is TGTGCCAGCACCCCTGAGCGACTAGCGGGAATATACAATGAGCAGTTCTTC.

Only a few counts were recorded for this clonotype. The chain couples TRBV20-1 to TRBJ1-5; 7 bases fit TRBD1. Germline V gene data show CDR1 as DFQATT and CDR2 as SNEGSKA (reference sequence). The J segment lost 3 bases and the V segment lost 2 bases, leaving 13 bases of the junction unmatched. The length of the CDR3 is 17 residues. The CDR3 DNA reads TGCAGTGCTAGAAATAAAACAGGGGTATTCTTCAATCAGCCCCAGCATTTT. This translates into CSARNKTGVFFNQPQHF.

In this sample, this clonotype turned up many times. The genes are TRBV28 and TRBJ1-6; TRBD1 aligns across 9 bases. From germline, CDR1 is MDHEN and CDR2 SYDVKM. The CDR3 totals 15 residues. Trimming removed 7 bases from V and 7 bases from J; junction bases left unmatched: 8. The CDR3 DNA reads as TGTGCCAGCACTGACGTGACAGGGGGGAATTCACCCCTCCACTTT. It encodes CASTDVTGGNSPLHF. Using reference TRBV28 and TRBJ1-6 for the parts outside the CDR3, the full variable domain is DVKVTQSSRYLVKRTGEKVFLECVQDMDHENMFWYRQDPGLGLRLIYFSYDVKMKEKGDIPEGYSVSREKKERFSLILESASTNQTSMYLCASTDVTGGNSPLHFGNGTRLTVT.

This clonotype appeared many times. The gene calls are TRBV7-9 and TRBJ2-1; TRBD2 is a possible D gene (5 bases). The CDR3 has 12 residues. Germline V CDR1 and CDR2: SEHNR, FQNEAQ (reference sequence). The V gene lost 5 bases and the J gene lost 7 bases, with 9 bases spanning the gap. CDR3 coding DNA: TGTGCCAGCAGCCCGGACTTTAATGAGCAGTTCTTC. Amino acid sequence: CASSPDFNEQFF.

The chain carries TRBV28 and TRBJ1-4; 9 nucleotides line up with TRBD1. The V gene end was trimmed by 4 bases and the J gene end by 4 bases; junction bases not matched to a gene: 7. This CDR3 has 16 residues. Germline V gene sequence: CDR1 MDHEN, CDR2 SYDVKM. For the CDR3, the DNA is TGTGCCAGCAGTTCCTCGGGACAGGGTAATAATGAAAAACTGTTTTTT. Amino acids: CASSSSGQGNNEKLFF.

This rearrangement joins TRBV28 to TRBJ1-1, with D perhaps matching TRBD1 (5 bases). Per germline, CDR1 MDHEN and CDR2 SYDVKM. The CDR3 has 14 amino acids. The V gene lost 2 bases and the J gene lost 5 bases, with 12 bases spanning the gap. DNA for the CDR3: TGTGCCAGCAGTTTAGAAGGGGATGGGACTGAAGCTTTCTTT. It specifies CASSLEGDGTEAFF.

Ten or more counts support this clonotype. This chain joins TRBV27 and TRBJ2-1, with 7 bases aligning to TRBD2. Germline V gene data show CDR1 as MNHEY and CDR2 as SMNVEV (reference sequence). The V gene end was trimmed by 4 bases and the J gene end by 0 bases; junction bases not matched to a gene: 9. This CDR3 region has 17 residues. The CDR3 region is CASSSPSGASSYNEQFF. DNA of the CDR3: TGTGCCAGCAGTTCCCCAAGCGGGGCTAGCTCCTACAATGAGCAGTTCTTC.

This clonotype was seen a few times. The chain combines TRBV29-1 with TRBJ2-2, with no clear D. The CDR3 extends over 14 amino acids. The V and J ends lost 3 bases and 3 bases respectively, with 11 bases between them. The V gene's germline CDR1 is SQVTM and CDR2 ANQGSEA. The CDR3 sequence: CSVEVVADTGELFF. Written as DNA, the CDR3 is TGCAGCGTTGAGGTAGTTGCGGACACCGGGGAGCTGTTTTTT.

This clonotype was picked up many times. V gene TRBV7-9 combines with J gene TRBJ2-3; D possibly corresponds to TRBD2 (6 bases). This CDR3 spans 12 amino acids. Germline V gene data show CDR1 as SEHNR and CDR2 as FQNEAQ (reference sequence). Trimming left V 4 bases short and J 6 bases short, with 8 bases between. This chain's CDR3 is CASSYRGDTQYF. CDR3 DNA sequence: TGTGCCAGCAGCTACCGGGGGGATACGCAGTATTTT.

The sample holds a few counts of this clonotype. The rearrangement uses TRBV19 and TRBJ2-3; 8 nucleotides match TRBD1. V lost 6 bases and J lost 2; bases outside the gene matches: 7. This CDR3 region has 15 residues. The germline V gene has CDR1 LNHDA and CDR2 SQIVND (reference sequence). In DNA form, the CDR3 reads TGTGCCAGTAGGAACCCGACAGGGGTCACAGATACGCAGTATTTT. Its translation is CASRNPTGVTDTQYF. Supplemented by reference TRBV19 and TRBJ2-3, the full variable domain reads DGGITQSPKYLFRKEGQNVTLSCEQNLNHDAMYWYRQDPGQGLRLIYYSQIVNDFQKGDIAEGYSVSREKKESFPLTVTSAQKNPTAFYLCASRNPTGVTDTQYFGPGTRLTVL.

This clonotype has at least ten counts. One end of the junction is discordant with germline, which a read error may explain. The genes are TRBV5-1 and TRBJ2-3; TRBD1 or TRBD2 may be the D gene (6 bases each). In germline, CDR1 is SGHRS, CDR2 YFSETQ. The CDR3 loop spans 15 amino acids. The CDR3 nucleotides read TGTGCCAGCAGCTTAAACGGGGGCAGCACAGATACGCAGTATTTT. This codes for CASSLNGGSTDTQYF.

This clonotype was seen repeatedly, ten times or more. This chain joins TRBV12-3 or TRBV12-4 and TRBJ1-5; D is possibly TRBD1 (5 bases). Trimming stripped 2 bases from V and 9 bases from J, with 14 bases between. This CDR3 has 14 amino acids. In DNA, the CDR3 is TGTGCCAGCAGTTTAAGGGACGGAGGAGGGCCCCAGCATTTT. Translation: CASSLRDGGGPQHF.

Ten or more counts support this clonotype. CDR3 protein: CASALLAERADTQYF. The CDR3, as DNA: TGTGCCAGCGCCCTACTAGCCGAAAGGGCAGATACGCAGTATTTT. This rearrangement joins TRBV28 to TRBJ2-3, with D possibly TRBD2 on 6 matching bases. The germline gives CDR1 MDHEN, CDR2 SYDVKM. Trimming pared 8 bases from V and 4 bases from J, leaving 19 bases between. The CDR3 sequence is 15 residues long. The whole variable domain, remainder taken from reference TRBV28 and TRBJ2-3, is DVKVTQSSRYLVKRTGEKVFLECVQDMDHENMFWYRQDPGLGLRLIYFSYDVKMKEKGDIPEGYSVSREKKERFSLILESASTNQTSMYLCASALLAERADTQYFGPGTRLTVL.